One sample yielded the 18 T cell receptor beta chains listed below, sequenced in a study of blood T cell repertoires in COVID-19. Assay: immunoSEQ multiplex PCR; the TCRdb copy retains only in-frame clones and omits some. The sample includes about 320,000 clones, approximately 81% of them seen just once. The sequenced sample consisted of PBMCs or T cells enriched from blood (not recorded which). Source of these receptors: a woman between 25 and 40 years old who had been exposed to COVID-19.

The chain employs TRBV19 and TRBJ1-1, with a weak D call TRBD1 (6 bases). V was clipped by 8 bases and J by 4 bases, with 14 bases between them. This CDR3 region has 13 residues. Germline loops: CDR1 LNHDA, CDR2 SQIVND (reference sequence). The CDR3 loop reads CASGDTFGTEAFF. CDR3 sequence (DNA): TGTGCCAGTGGGGACACGTTTGGCACTGAAGCTTTCTTT.

This chain joins TRBV12-2 and TRBJ1-2; no DNA check was done on the table's D call, TRBD1. TRBV12-2 represents a pseudogene. The length of the CDR3 is 14 residues. CDR3 in amino acids: CASRYGQGNYGYTF. In DNA form, the CDR3 reads TGTGCAAGTCGGTATGGACAGGGCAACTATGGCTACACCTTC.

The CDR3 sequence: CASSHRGGHQETQYF. The CDR3 region has the DNA TGTGCCAGCAGTCATCGGGGGGGCCACCAAGAGACCCAGTACTTC. The genes are TRBV7-3 and TRBJ2-5; 8 bases are shared with TRBD2. V trimming: 6 bases; J trimming: 0 bases; junction bases outside the gene matches: 6. This CDR3 is built from 15 residues. CDR1 is SGHTA and CDR2 is FQGTGA in the germline V gene.

J is TRBJ1-4 and V is TRBV5-6; tentative D call: TRBD1 (6 bases). CDR3 size: 15 residues. V was shortened by 0 bases and J by 6 bases, with 12 bases between the two germline ends. Germline CDR1 is SGHDT and CDR2 is YYEEEE. The CDR3 spells CASSLARDTDEKLFF. CDR3 nucleotides: TGTGCCAGCAGCTTGGCCCGGGACACGGATGAAAAACTGTTTTTT.

The chain uses TRBV5-4 and TRBJ2-1; D perhaps matches TRBD2 (6 bases). Between the trimmed V and J ends, which lost 2 bases and 9 bases, there was a span of 21 bases. CDR1 is SGHNT, CDR2 YYREEE, per germline (reference sequence). This CDR3 spans 16 amino acids. The CDR3 nucleotides read TGTGCCAGCAGCTTCTACCGGGGGAGTTCACTCGGTGAGCAGTTCTTC. Translating it yields CASSFYRGSSLGEQFF.

This clone has just a few counts. The chain combines TRBV28 with TRBJ1-6; D remains unclear. Germline V gives CDR1 MDHEN, CDR2 SYDVKM. This CDR3 region has 15 residues. Trimming took 4 bases from V and 5 from J, leaving 12 bases between them. This CDR3 reads CASSSHPFDNSPLHF. DNA of the CDR3: TGTGCCAGCAGTTCACATCCATTCGATAATTCACCCCTCCACTTT.

V and J are TRBV10-3 and TRBJ1-1, with D perhaps TRBD1 (5 bases). Germline CDR1 reads ENHRY; CDR2 reads SYGVKD. V lost 5 bases and J 2 bases, leaving 9 bases between the germline ends. The CDR3 totals 13 residues. The CDR3 reads CAISLTANTEAFF. CDR3 nucleotide sequence: TGTGCCATCAGTCTGACAGCCAACACTGAAGCTTTCTTT.

The genes are TRBV7-9 and TRBJ2-7, with 10 bases lining up with TRBD1. J gave up 3 bases and V 1 base, and 6 bases lay outside the gene matches. The CDR3 has 16 amino acids. CDR1 is SEHNR, CDR2 FQNEAQ, per germline (reference sequence). CDR3 sequence (DNA): TGTGCCAGCAGCTTAGGGGGGACAGGGGTAGGCTACGAGCAGTACTTC. Residues: CASSLGGTGVGYEQYF.

This clone was observed a handful of times. This chain links TRBV6-6 with TRBJ1-6; 10 bases line up with TRBD1. J lost 0 bases, V lost 5 bases, and 4 bases had no gene match. Per germline, CDR1 MNHNY and CDR2 SVGAGI (reference sequence). The length of the CDR3 is 17 residues. The CDR3 sequence: CASSPDRGGSYNSPLHF. The CDR3, as DNA: TGTGCCAGCAGTCCGGACAGGGGGGGCTCCTATAATTCACCCCTCCACTTT.

CDR3 in amino acids: CASSPAGWADTQYF. The CDR3 DNA is TGTGCCAGCAGCCCCGCGGGGTGGGCAGATACGCAGTATTTT. The chain carries TRBV7-9 and TRBJ2-3, with TRBD2 as a possible D gene (6 bases). The germline CDR1 and CDR2 sequences are SEHNR and FQNEAQ (reference sequence). V was shortened by 5 bases and J by 4 bases, with 13 bases between the two germline ends. The CDR3 runs to 14 residues.

V and J are TRBV4-1 and TRBJ1-1; TRBD1 might be the D (6 bases). The CDR3 covers 13 residues. In germline, CDR1 is MGHRA, CDR2 YSYEKL. The V end was cut by 10 bases, the J end by 2 bases, with 14 bases between. CDR3 protein: CATQQGLNTEAFF. The CDR3, as DNA: TGCGCCACCCAACAGGGTTTAAACACTGAAGCTTTCTTT.

The V call is TRBV2, the J call TRBJ2-1, with TRBD2 matching over 8 bases. J was trimmed by 5 bases and V by 3 bases; bases with no gene match: 12. Germline CDR1 reads SNHLY; CDR2 reads FYNNEI. The CDR3 consists of 17 residues. CDR3 sequence (DNA): TGTGCCAGCAGTGAGGGTAGCGGGGAGAGAGGTCACAATGAGCAGTTCTTC. Its translation: CASSEGSGERGHNEQFF.

This clone was seen once. V usage is TRBV11-2 and J usage is TRBJ1-2; TRBD1 is a possible D gene (5 bases). Trimming shortened V by 1 base and J by 3 bases, and 18 bases separated the two germline ends. The CDR3 is made up of 17 amino acids. Germline CDR1 reads SGHAT; CDR2 reads FQNNGV. The DNA of the CDR3 is TGTGCCAGCAGCTTAGGCGGGGGTTACAGGACGCACTATGGCTACACCTTC. Its protein product is CASSLGGGYRTHYGYTF.

This clone was picked up a small number of times. This sequence joins TRBV7-2 and TRBJ2-2, with 7 bases fitting TRBD2. The CDR3 has 15 residues. The V gene end was trimmed by 6 bases and the J gene end by 5 bases; junction bases not matched to a gene: 9. Per germline, CDR1 SGHTA and CDR2 FQGNSA. CDR3 coding DNA: TGTGCCAGCAGTTATTATGGGACTACAACCGGGGAGCTGTTTTTT. Translation: CASSYYGTTTGELFF.

V usage is TRBV25-1 and J usage is TRBJ1-2; D ambiguous. The V and J ends lost 5 bases and 0 bases respectively, with 7 bases between them. CDR3 length equals 13 residues. Per germline, CDR1 MGHDK and CDR2 SYGVNS. Here the CDR3 reads CASSQASNYGYTF. CDR3 DNA sequence: TGTGCCAGCAGTCAGGCTTCTAACTATGGCTACACCTTC.

The chain couples TRBV10-3 to TRBJ2-7; 11 positions agree with TRBD2. In germline, CDR1 is ENHRY, CDR2 SYGVKD. This CDR3 region has 15 residues. The J segment lost 3 bases and the V segment lost 6 bases, leaving 7 bases of the junction unmatched. The CDR3 DNA reads as TGTGCCATCAGCCCCACTAGCGGGAGAGGCTACGAGCAGTACTTC. Translating it yields CAISPTSGRGYEQYF.

On this clone itself: The same CDR3 is also encoded by other DNA sequences in this sample. The chain links TRBV9 to TRBJ1-3, with TRBD1 matching 8 bases. The length of the CDR3 is 16 residues. The germline V gene encodes CDR1 SGDLS and CDR2 YYNGEE. Germline trimming cut 0 bases from V and 0 bases from J; bases unmatched to any gene: 2. CDR3 sequence (DNA): TGTGCCAGCAGCGTAGTAACAGGGGGCTCTGGAAACACCATATATTTT. Amino acid sequence: CASSVVTGGSGNTIYF. The variable domain in full, with the rest retrieved from reference TRBV9 and TRBJ1-3, is DSGVTQTPKHLITATGQRVTLRCSPRSGDLSVYWYQQSLDQGLQFLIQYYNGEERAKGNILERFSAQQFPDLHSELNLSSLELGDSALYFCASSVVTGGSGNTIYFGEGSWLTVV.

This clone came up a few times. CDR3 sequence: CASSQRIGRSGRSSYNEQFF. DNA for the CDR3: TGTGCCAGCAGCCAAAGGATTGGACGAAGCGGGCGCAGCTCCTACAATGAGCAGTTCTTC. This chain connects TRBV2 to TRBJ2-1; D is possibly TRBD2 (6 bases). Trimming pared 6 bases from V and 0 bases from J, leaving 27 bases between. CDR3 size: 20 residues. CDR1 and CDR2 (germline): SNHLY, FYNNEI.